The sequence of this T cell receptor (beta chain) was determined in a study of T cells after yellow fever vaccination. Study overall: Low-cell-number fractions underwent preparation using SMART-Seq v4 Ultra Low Input.

A word on this clonotype: The antigen remains unidentified. The germline gene is not matched at one end of the junction; a read error may be the cause.

5'RACE template switching added a universal primer site and UMIs to TCR cDNA. MiXCR, applied by TCRdb to the 5' RACE reads, yields one record per CDR3 protein. Of some 500,000 distinct CDR3 sequences detected, roughly 14% appear once; the ten largest clones hold around an eighth. The length of the CDR3 is 13 residues. Study results and limitations: Relatively few clonotypes were ones that appeared in both CD4 and CD8 compartments. Subsequent booster samples again held most clones from primary vaccination (nearly 98% CD4, approximately 85% CD8).

This receptor was taken from a man aged 25 to 45 who received the YFV17D yellow fever vaccine. The material sequenced was PBMCs, taken on the day of the yellow fever booster vaccination. The chain uses TRBV12-3 or TRBV12-4 and TRBJ2-5; 9 positions agree with TRBD1. The CDR3 nucleotides are TGTGCCAGCAGCCCGGGACAGGGACTCCGCGTTCTCTTC. This sequence encodes CASSPGQGLRVLF.